The 7 T cell receptor beta chains presented below share a single source sample, sequenced in a study of blood T cell repertoires in COVID-19. Assay: immunoSEQ multiplex PCR; the TCRdb copy retains only in-frame clones and omits some. The sample has hundreds of thousands of clones, roughly 85% seen once. Sequencing was done on a sample of peripheral blood. The receptors here all came from a man aged 45 to 65 with COVID-19, enrolled during active disease.

This chain connects TRBV3-1 (or the pseudogene TRBV3-2) to TRBJ2-5; the match to TRBD1 covers 9 bases. Germline lookup yields CDR1 LGHDT and CDR2 YNNKEL (reference sequence). The CDR3 totals 14 residues. V dropped 4 bases and J dropped 3; count of bases not matched to a gene: 3. The CDR3 DNA sequence: TGTGCCAGCAGCCCCGGACAGGGGAAAGAGACCCAGTACTTC. Residues: CASSPGQGKETQYF.

The gene calls are TRBV5-6 and TRBJ2-2; 10 bases are a match to TRBD1. CDR1 is SGHDT and CDR2 is YYEEEE in the germline V gene. Unmatched junction bases numbered 6, after V lost 1 base and J lost 6 bases. CDR3 size: 16 residues. This CDR3 reads CASSLFGTGAPGELFF. The CDR3, as DNA: TGTGCCAGCAGCTTGTTCGGGACAGGGGCTCCCGGGGAGCTGTTTTTT.

This clone was seen more than once but under ten times. V gene TRBV3-1 (or the pseudogene TRBV3-2) combines with J gene TRBJ2-2; tentative D call: TRBD1 (6 bases). The ends were cut back, 4 bases at V and 7 bases at J, with 10 bases in the middle. In germline, CDR1 is LGHDT, CDR2 YNNKEL (reference sequence). CDR3 length equals 13 residues. Written as DNA, the CDR3 is TGTGCCAGCAGCCGACAGGTGGTCGGGGAGCTGTTTTTT. Translation gives CASSRQVVGELFF.

In nucleotides, the CDR3 is TGTGCCAGCAGTGTCAGGGGACAAAACACTGAAGCTTTCTTT. Amino acids: CASSVRGQNTEAFF. J is TRBJ1-1 and V is TRBV2; D may be TRBD1 (6 bases). The CDR3 covers 14 residues. V was trimmed by 4 bases and J by 2 bases, leaving 11 bases between them. Germline V lookup: CDR1 SNHLY, CDR2 FYNNEI.

The rearrangement links TRBV19 to TRBJ2-1; 10 bases map to TRBD1. Germline V CDR1 and CDR2: LNHDA, SQIVND (reference sequence). This CDR3 contains 15 residues. V was clipped by 4 bases and J by 8 bases; unmatched bases: 8. The CDR3 nucleotides are TGTGCCAGTAGTACTTCCGGGACAGGGGACGATGAGCAGTTCTTC. Encoded protein: CASSTSGTGDDEQFF.

The CDR3 reads CASRGGMGETQYF. The CDR3 DNA follows: TGTGCCAGCAGGGGAGGGATGGGAGAGACCCAGTACTTC. This chain connects TRBV2 to TRBJ2-5; 7 nucleotides line up with TRBD2. In germline, CDR1 is SNHLY, CDR2 FYNNEI. CDR3 size: 13 residues. V lost 6 bases and J lost 4; bases outside the gene matches: 5.

V gene TRBV13 combines with J gene TRBJ1-3; TRBD1 aligns across 7 bases. This CDR3 is 16 amino acids long. V shed 3 bases, J shed 3 bases, and the junction held 8 bases outside the gene matches. Germline V gene lookup returns CDR1 PRHDT and CDR2 FYEKMQ (reference sequence). The CDR3 DNA is TGTGCCAGCAGCTTTGGGCAGGGGGGTTTTGGAAACACCATATATTTT. Its protein is CASSFGQGGFGNTIYF.